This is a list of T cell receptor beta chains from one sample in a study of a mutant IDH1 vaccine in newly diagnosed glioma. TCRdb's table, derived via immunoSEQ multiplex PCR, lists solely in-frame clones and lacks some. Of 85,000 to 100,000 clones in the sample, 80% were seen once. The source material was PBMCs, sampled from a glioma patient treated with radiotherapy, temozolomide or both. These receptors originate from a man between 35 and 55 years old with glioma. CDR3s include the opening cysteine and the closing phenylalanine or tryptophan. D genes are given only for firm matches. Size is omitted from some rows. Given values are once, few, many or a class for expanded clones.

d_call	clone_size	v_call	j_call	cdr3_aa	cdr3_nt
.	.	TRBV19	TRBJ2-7	CASSIVAEGPYEQYF	TGTGCCAGTAGTATAGTGGCAGAGGGCCCCTACGAGCAGTACTTC
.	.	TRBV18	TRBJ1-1	CASSPLTLNTEAFF	TGTGCCAGCTCACCACTAACGTTGAACACTGAAGCTTTCTTT
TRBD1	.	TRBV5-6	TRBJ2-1	CASSFWDRGPNEQFF	TGTGCCAGCAGCTTTTGGGACAGGGGCCCCAATGAGCAGTTCTTC
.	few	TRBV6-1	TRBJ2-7	CALLAGSYEQYF	TGTGCCCTCCTGGCAGGCTCCTACGAGCAGTACTTC
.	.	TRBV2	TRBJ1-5	CASSGGVRPQHF	TGTGCCAGCAGTGGGGGAGTTCGCCCCCAGCATTTT
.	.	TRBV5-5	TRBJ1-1	CASSLGLGRSGKMNTEAFF	TGTGCCAGCAGCTTGGGTTTGGGCAGGAGCGGTAAAATGAACACTGAAGCTTTCTTT
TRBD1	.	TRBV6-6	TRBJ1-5	CASSYADRSNQPQHF	TGTGCCAGCAGTTACGCGGACAGGTCCAATCAGCCCCAGCATTTT
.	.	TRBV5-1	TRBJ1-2	CASSLVLWQGTGYTF	TGCGCCAGCAGCTTGGTACTGTGGCAGGGGACCGGCTACACCTTC
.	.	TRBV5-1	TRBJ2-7	CASTLGRGYEQYF	TGCGCCAGCACGTTGGGCAGGGGCTACGAGCAGTACTTC
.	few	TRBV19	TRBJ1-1	CASSIHRQNTEAFF	TGTGCCAGTAGTATCCACAGACAGAACACTGAAGCTTTCTTT
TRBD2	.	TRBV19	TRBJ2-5	CASSVVAGGPQETQYF	TGTGCCAGTAGTGTCGTAGCGGGGGGGCCCCAAGAGACCCAGTACTTC
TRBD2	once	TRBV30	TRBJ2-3	CAWSVYPSGSTDTQYF	TGTGCCTGGAGTGTGTATCCTAGCGGGAGCACAGATACGCAGTATTTT
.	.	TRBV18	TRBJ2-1	CASSPFYNEQFF	TGTGCCAGCTCACCATTCTACAATGAGCAGTTCTTC
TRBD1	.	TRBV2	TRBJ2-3	CASRWGSGTGRTDTQYF	TGTGCCAGCAGGTGGGGATCCGGGACAGGGCGCACAGATACGCAGTATTTT
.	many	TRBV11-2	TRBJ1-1	CASSREGLTEAFF	TGTGCCAGCAGCCGGGAGGGGCTCACTGAAGCTTTCTTT
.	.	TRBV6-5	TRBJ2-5	CASRNIGHPQETQYF	TGTGCCAGCAGGAATATCGGACATCCCCAAGAGACCCAGTACTTC
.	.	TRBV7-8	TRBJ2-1	CASSLVAYEQFF	TGTGCCAGCAGCTTAGTAGCATATGAGCAGTTCTTC
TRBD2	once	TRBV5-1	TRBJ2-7	CASSLVTGSGNEQYF	TGCGCCAGCAGCTTGGTTACCGGGAGCGGGAACGAGCAGTACTTC
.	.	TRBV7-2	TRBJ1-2	CASSLGAGNYGYTF	TGTGCCAGCAGCTTAGGGGCAGGGAACTATGGCTACACCTTC
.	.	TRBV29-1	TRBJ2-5	CSVVLQETQYF	TGCAGCGTTGTTTTGCAAGAGACCCAGTACTTC
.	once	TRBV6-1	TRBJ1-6	CASSGTVTNSPLHF	TGTGCCAGCAGTGGGACAGTTACTAATTCACCCCTCCACTTT
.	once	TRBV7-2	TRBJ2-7	CASSFGFAYEQYF	TGTGCCAGCAGCTTCGGGTTTGCCTACGAGCAGTACTTC
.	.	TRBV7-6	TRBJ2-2	CASSPRRTVNTGELFF	TGTGCCAGCAGCCCACGTCGGACGGTGAACACCGGGGAGCTGTTTTTT
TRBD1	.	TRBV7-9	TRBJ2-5	CASSEQGAGETQYF	TGTGCCAGCAGCGAACAGGGGGCGGGCGAGACCCAGTACTTC
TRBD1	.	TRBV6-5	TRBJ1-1	CASSQDRVSTEAFF	TGTGCCAGCAGCCAGGACAGGGTCAGCACTGAAGCTTTCTTT
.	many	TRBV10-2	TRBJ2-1	CASGSLRRDEQFF	TGCGCCAGCGGTTCTCTGAGGCGGGATGAGCAGTTCTTC
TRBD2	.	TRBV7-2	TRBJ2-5	CASSLAGGKLAGWETQYF	TGTGCCAGCAGCTTAGCTGGGGGCAAACTAGCGGGCTGGGAGACCCAGTACTTC
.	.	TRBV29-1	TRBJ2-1	CSATYGRGTGQFF	TGCAGTGCTACCTATGGCAGGGGCACTGGACAGTTCTTC
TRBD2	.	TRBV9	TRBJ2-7	CASSAGLAGGSYEQYF	TGTGCCAGCAGCGCTGGACTAGCCGGAGGGTCCTACGAGCAGTACTTC
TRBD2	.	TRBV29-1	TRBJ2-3	CSVPTSGGAGDTQYF	TGCAGCGTCCCGACTAGCGGGGGGGCGGGAGATACGCAGTATTTT
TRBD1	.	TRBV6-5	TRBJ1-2	CASSSLTGRGYTF	TGTGCCAGCAGTTCCTTGACAGGGAGGGGCTACACCTTC
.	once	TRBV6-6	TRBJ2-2	CASTTPGQGRTGELFF	TGTGCCAGCACCACCCCAGGGCAGGGAAGGACCGGGGAGCTGTTTTTT
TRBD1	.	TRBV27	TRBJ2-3	CASSLGQVRYF	TGTGCCAGCAGCCTAGGACAGGTTCGGTATTTT
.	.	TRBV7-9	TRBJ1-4	CASSPRVGEKLFF	TGTGCCAGCAGCCCAAGGGTCGGAGAAAAACTGTTTTTT
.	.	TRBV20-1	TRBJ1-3	CRGFSGNTIYF	TGCAGAGGTTTCTCTGGAAACACCATATATTTT
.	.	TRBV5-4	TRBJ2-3	CASSLEVSREADTQYF	TGTGCCAGCAGCCTGGAAGTCAGCAGGGAGGCAGATACGCAGTATTTT
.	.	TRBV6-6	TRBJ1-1	CASSYSGGNTEAFF	TGTGCCAGCAGTTACTCAGGGGGAAATACTGAAGCTTTCTTT
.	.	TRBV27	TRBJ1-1	CASSRLAANTEAFF	TGTGCCAGCAGCCGACTCGCGGCTAACACTGAAGCTTTCTTT
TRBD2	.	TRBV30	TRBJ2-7	CAWSGTSGFYEQYF	TGTGCCTGGAGTGGGACTAGCGGATTCTACGAGCAGTACTTC
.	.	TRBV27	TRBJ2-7	CASSLRTPLRRSTIYEQYF	TGTGCCAGCAGTCTAAGGACCCCTCTAAGACGCAGTACGATCTACGAGCAGTACTTC
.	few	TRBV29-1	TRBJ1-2	CSVEAGAGGYTF	TGCAGCGTTGAAGCGGGGGCCGGTGGCTACACCTTC
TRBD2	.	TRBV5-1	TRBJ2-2	CASSSQGLAGVIGELFF	TGCGCCAGCAGTTCCCAGGGACTAGCGGGAGTTATCGGGGAGCTGTTTTTT
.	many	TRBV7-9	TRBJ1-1	CASSLGEGESTEAFF	TGTGCCAGCAGCTTAGGAGAGGGAGAGTCAACTGAAGCTTTCTTT
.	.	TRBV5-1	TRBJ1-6	CASSLSGNNSPLHF	TGCGCCAGCAGTTTGTCAGGGAATAATTCACCCCTCCACTTT
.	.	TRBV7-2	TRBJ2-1	CASSRVASGQFF	TGTGCCAGCAGTCGAGTAGCCTCTGGGCAGTTCTTC
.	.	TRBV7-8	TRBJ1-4	CASSLAPGRSNEKLFF	TGTGCCAGCAGCTTAGCGCCCGGGAGATCAAATGAAAAACTGTTTTTT
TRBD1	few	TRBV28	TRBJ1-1	CASSPPDRVEAFF	TGTGCCAGCAGCCCTCCCGACAGGGTTGAAGCTTTCTTT
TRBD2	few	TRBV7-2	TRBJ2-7	CASSLEALAGGEQYF	TGTGCCAGCAGCTTAGAGGCTTTAGCGGGGGGCGAGCAGTACTTC
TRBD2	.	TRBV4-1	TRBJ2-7	CASSPTSGREYEQYF	TGCGCCAGCAGCCCAACTAGCGGGAGAGAATACGAGCAGTACTTC
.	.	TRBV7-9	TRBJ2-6	CASSLDGAGANVLTF	TGTGCCAGCAGCTTAGATGGGGCTGGGGCCAACGTCCTGACTTTC
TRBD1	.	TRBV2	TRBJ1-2	CASSERAGGSYGYTF	TGTGCCAGCAGTGAACGTGCAGGGGGATCTTATGGCTACACCTTC
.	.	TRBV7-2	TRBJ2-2	CASSDTANTGELFF	TGTGCCAGCAGCGATACCGCGAACACCGGGGAGCTGTTTTTT
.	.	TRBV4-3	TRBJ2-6	CASSQDRSSGANVLTF	TGCGCCAGCAGCCAAGATAGGAGCTCTGGGGCCAACGTCCTGACTTTC
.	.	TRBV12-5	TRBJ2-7	CASGPGTSYEQYF	TGTGCTAGTGGTCCTGGGACGAGCTACGAGCAGTACTTC
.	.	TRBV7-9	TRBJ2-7	CASSEPGAPYEQYF	TGTGCCAGCAGCGAACCCGGGGCACCCTACGAGCAGTACTTC
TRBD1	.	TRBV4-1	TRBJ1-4	CASSRTGGDEKLFF	TGCGCCAGCAGCCGGACAGGGGGGGATGAAAAACTGTTTTTT
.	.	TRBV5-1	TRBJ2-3	CASSSGHLPADTQYF	TGCGCCAGCAGCTCGGGACACCTCCCCGCAGATACGCAGTATTTT
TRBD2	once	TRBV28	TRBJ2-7	CASSMSGRGYEQYF	TGTGCCAGCAGTATGAGCGGGAGGGGGTACGAGCAGTACTTC
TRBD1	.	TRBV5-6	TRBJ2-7	CASSGRGQATSYEQYF	TGTGCCAGCAGCGGGCGGGGACAGGCTACCTCCTACGAGCAGTACTTC
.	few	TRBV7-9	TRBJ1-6	CASSLAGDPWTLHF	TGTGCCAGCAGCTTAGCAGGGGACCCCTGGACCCTCCACTTT